These 8 T cell receptor beta chains were all obtained from the same sample, sequenced in a study of T cell responses to AZD1222 COVID-19 vaccine. Sequencing used immunoSEQ multiplex PCR; TCRdb keeps in-frame clones, though not all of them. The sample has 140,000 to 150,000 clones, roughly 90% seen once. Specimen: peripheral blood, collected on day 0 of AZD1222 vaccination. These receptors all stem from an adult in good health.

CDR3 sequence (DNA): TGTGCCAGCAGCCAAGCCCGCGCAGGGTCGTATGAGCAGTTCTTC. It translates to CASSQARAGSYEQFF. The chain links TRBV3-1 (or the pseudogene TRBV3-2) to TRBJ2-1; maybe TRBD1 (5 bases). This CDR3 comprises 15 residues. V lost 1 base and J 8 bases, leaving 15 bases between the germline ends. Germline CDR1 is LGHDT and CDR2 is YNNKEL (reference sequence).

The rearrangement joins TRBV6-6 to TRBJ1-1, with D possibly being TRBD1 (6 bases). V lost 5 bases to trimming and J lost 4 bases, with 17 bases between them. Germline V gene sequence: CDR1 MNHNY, CDR2 SVGAGI (reference sequence). The CDR3 runs 15 residues. The CDR3 is CASSAPRDTPTEAFF. DNA for the CDR3: TGTGCCAGCAGTGCACCTCGGGACACCCCCACTGAAGCTTTCTTT.

The chain couples TRBV10-3 to TRBJ2-6; D possibly corresponds to TRBD2 (5 bases). The CDR3 is 12 amino acids. Germline V gene sequence: CDR1 ENHRY, CDR2 SYGVKD. V was cut by 11 bases and J by 4 bases, with 9 bases left in between. CDR3 in DNA: TGTGCCGTCGGCGGGGGGGCCAACGTCCTGACTTTC. Encoded protein: CAVGGGANVLTF.

The chain recombines TRBV9 with TRBJ1-4; TRBD1 matches 7 bases. Trimming removed 5 bases from V and 8 bases from J; junction bases left unmatched: 9. CDR3 length: 14 residues. CDR1 is SGDLS and CDR2 is YYNGEE in the germline V gene. The CDR3, as DNA: TGTGCCAGCAGTCGAGGAGGGGGCAGAGAAAAACTGTTTTTT. Translation gives CASSRGGGREKLFF.

The CDR3 DNA sequence: TGTGCCACCAGTGATTGGGAGGCCGGAACTTACAATGAGCAGTTCTTC. Its protein is CATSDWEAGTYNEQFF. The chain joins TRBV24-1 to TRBJ2-1; weak D call: TRBD2 (6 bases). V was pared by 2 bases and J by 4 bases, with 14 bases between. The CDR3 contains 16 residues. Germline V gene data show CDR1 as KGHDR and CDR2 as SFDVKD.

This sequence joins TRBV6-5 and TRBJ2-7; 8 nucleotides agree with TRBD2. Germline-derived CDR1 and CDR2 are MNHEY and SVGAGI. The CDR3 is 14 residues long. V was pared by 9 bases and J by 8 bases, with 15 bases of the junction left unmatched. The CDR3 reads CASNLRREGSKQYF. The CDR3 region has the DNA TGTGCCAGTAACCTTCGACGGGAGGGAAGTAAGCAGTACTTC.

This rearrangement joins TRBV27 to TRBJ2-7, with a weak D call TRBD2 (5 bases). Trimming stripped 8 bases from V and 1 base from J, with 12 bases between. Germline-derived CDR1 and CDR2 are MNHEY and SMNVEV (reference sequence). CDR3 length equals 13 residues. DNA of the CDR3: TGTGCCAGCCGTAGGACTGAATCCTACGAGCAGTACTTC. Translated, it gives CASRRTESYEQYF.

This chain uses TRBV24-1 with TRBJ2-1, with 7 bases aligning to TRBD2. Trimming at V came to 7 bases and at J to 4 bases, leaving 12 bases not matched to a gene. The CDR3 totals 16 residues. Germline loops: CDR1 KGHDR, CDR2 SFDVKD. The chain's CDR3 is CATSEVGAGGYNEQFF. CDR3 coding DNA: TGTGCCACCAGCGAGGTTGGGGCCGGGGGGTACAATGAGCAGTTCTTC.